This entry is about one T cell receptor beta chain. CDR1 and CDR2 from the germline V gene are SEHNR and FQNEAQ (reference sequence). The CDR3 is made up of 14 amino acids. With 5 bases clipped from V and 5 bases from J, the junction kept 5 bases outside the gene matches. These data belong to a study of blood T cell repertoires in COVID-19. Authors' analysis steps: How many nucleated cells were present was estimated from reference gene primer amplification. Profiled with immunoSEQ multiplex PCR; TCRdb holds only in-frame clones, not every one. That table is the source of V, J and clone size, and D and trimming were worked out from the DNA. The sample shows 25,000 to 35,000 clones, nearly 90% of them seen only once.

The TCR originated in a man between 60 and 75 years old with active COVID-19. This chain connects TRBV7-9 to TRBJ2-2; 7 bases are shared with TRBD1. The sequencing input was peripheral blood. CDR3 nucleotide sequence: TGTGCCAGCAGCCTGACAGGGCGGACCGGGGAGCTGTTTTTT. This translates into CASSLTGRTGELFF.